The 29 T cell receptor beta chains given below trace back to one sample, sequenced in a study of blood T cell repertoires in COVID-19. The assay was immunoSEQ multiplex PCR, and TCRdb's table has in-frame clones only and misses some. In the table there are just over 650,000 clones, approximately 90% of which are singletons. The sample was peripheral blood. These receptors originate from a woman aged 18-29 years with acute or convalescent COVID-19.

The chain recombines TRBV7-2 with TRBJ2-1; 8 bases are a match to TRBD2. This CDR3 contains 18 residues. V was pared by 5 bases and J by 6 bases, with 18 bases of the junction left unmatched. Per the germline V gene, CDR1 is SGHTA and CDR2 is FQGNSA. CDR3 sequence reads: CASSPLSLFAGGANEQFF. DNA of the CDR3: TGTGCCAGCAGCCCGCTCTCCCTCTTTGCGGGGGGTGCCAATGAGCAGTTCTTC.

This CDR3 reads CASAPDRGTYEQYF. The CDR3 DNA follows: TGTGCCAGCGCCCCGGACAGGGGAACCTACGAGCAGTACTTC. The chain joins TRBV6-5 to TRBJ2-7; 9 bases are shared with TRBD1. The germline V gene encodes CDR1 MNHEY and CDR2 SVGAGI. The CDR3 loop spans 14 amino acids. Trimming at V came to 8 bases and at J to 2 bases, leaving 7 bases not matched to a gene.

The chain employs TRBV30 and TRBJ2-7; D call uncertain. The CDR3 contains 13 residues. The ends were cut back, 5 bases at V and 0 bases at J, with 11 bases in the middle. Germline V gene data show CDR1 as GTSNPN and CDR2 as SVGIG (reference sequence). The CDR3 spells CAWAEAPSYEQYF. Here the CDR3 DNA reads TGTGCCTGGGCCGAAGCTCCCTCCTACGAGCAGTACTTC.

The sample holds one count of this clone. This rearrangement joins TRBV27 to TRBJ1-2; the match to TRBD1 covers 9 bases. Trimming at V came to 5 bases and at J to 8 bases, leaving 12 bases not matched to a gene. CDR1 is MNHEY and CDR2 is SMNVEV in the germline V gene (reference sequence). The CDR3 is 15 residues long. The CDR3 DNA reads as TGTGCCAGCAGTCCACCGGACAGGGGTTTGTTCGGCTACACCTTC. It yields the protein CASSPPDRGLFGYTF.

This chain connects TRBV6-6 to TRBJ2-3; D possibly corresponds to TRBD1 (5 bases). Germline V gene lookup returns CDR1 MNHNY and CDR2 SVGAGI (reference sequence). This CDR3 spans 16 amino acids. Trimming pared 2 bases from V and 0 bases from J, leaving 12 bases between. CDR3 bases: TGTGCCAGCAGTTACACCAAGGACACGAGCACAGATACGCAGTATTTT. Translated: CASSYTKDTSTDTQYF.

The V and J genes are TRBV14 and TRBJ2-1; perhaps TRBD1 as D (5 bases). The CDR3 length is 14 residues. In germline, CDR1 is SGHDN, CDR2 FVKESK. The V and J ends lost 1 base and 6 bases respectively, with 10 bases between them. The CDR3 is CASSQVSGFNEQFF. The CDR3 DNA reads TGTGCCAGCAGCCAAGTGTCAGGGTTCAATGAGCAGTTCTTC. The full variable domain, with the rest looked up from reference TRBV14 and TRBJ2-1, is EAGVTQFPSHSVIEKGQTVTLRCDPISGHDNLYWYRRVMGKEIKFLLHFVKESKQDESGMPNNRFLAERTGGTYSTLKVQPAELEDSGVYFCASSQVSGFNEQFFGPGTRLTVL.

The chain couples TRBV7-9 to TRBJ1-1, with D perhaps TRBD1 (5 bases). V lost 2 bases and J lost 6, with 16 bases in between. Germline CDR1 reads SEHNR; CDR2 reads FQNEAQ (reference sequence). The CDR3 length is 15 residues. The DNA of the CDR3 is TGTGCCAGCAGCTTAACGGCGACAACGGGGGCTGAAGCTTTCTTT. It is translated as CASSLTATTGAEAFF.

The chain combines TRBV19 with TRBJ2-7; D is undetermined. The germline V gene encodes CDR1 LNHDA and CDR2 SQIVND (reference sequence). V was pared by 4 bases and J by 6 bases, with 7 bases between. CDR3 length equals 11 residues. CDR3 sequence (DNA): TGTGCCAGTAGTAGTGGCCTCGAGCAGTACTTC. Translated, it gives CASSSGLEQYF.

The chain recombines TRBV7-3 with TRBJ1-1, with D unclear. Trimming took 5 bases from V and 4 from J, leaving 11 bases between them. The CDR3 runs to 13 residues. The germline CDR1 and CDR2 sequences are SGHTA and FQGTGA. CDR3 sequence (DNA): TGTGCCAGCAGCGGGGAGGGTGGCACTGAAGCTTTCTTT. Protein product: CASSGEGGTEAFF.

This chain uses TRBV27 with TRBJ1-2, with D unresolved. Germline values: CDR1 MNHEY, CDR2 SMNVEV (reference sequence). V was clipped by 2 bases and J by 8 bases, with 9 bases between them. This CDR3 comprises 12 residues. CDR3 nucleotide sequence: TGTGCCAGCAGTTTAAATCTGAGGGGCTACACCTTC. Translation gives CASSLNLRGYTF.

The chain couples TRBV13 to TRBJ2-2, with TRBD1 as a possible D gene (5 bases). Trimming left V 0 bases short and J 1 base short, with 9 bases between. The CDR3 runs 16 residues. CDR1 is PRHDT and CDR2 is FYEKMQ in the germline V gene (reference sequence). CDR3 nucleotide sequence: TGTGCCAGCAGCTTAGGACAGGAGAAGAACACCGGGGAGCTGTTTTTT. This sequence encodes CASSLGQEKNTGELFF.

The chain employs TRBV6-5 and TRBJ2-7, with D possibly matching TRBD2 (6 bases). CDR1 is MNHEY, CDR2 SVGAGI, per germline. The V and J ends lost 7 bases and 5 bases respectively, with 18 bases between them. The CDR3 covers 14 residues. The CDR3 nucleotides are TGTGCCAGCACTCCCATCCGGGAGTCCCACGAGCAGTACTTC. This encodes CASTPIRESHEQYF.

This sequence joins TRBV30 and TRBJ1-4; 10 nucleotides match TRBD1. V shed 2 bases, J shed 7 bases, and the junction held 10 bases outside the gene matches. The CDR3 has 16 amino acids. CDR1 and CDR2 (germline): GTSNPN, SVGIG (reference sequence). The CDR3 DNA reads as TGTGCCTGGAGTCCCCCTCGGACAGGGGGGGGTGAAAAACTGTTTTTT. It specifies CAWSPPRTGGGEKLFF.

The CDR3, as DNA: TGTGCCAGCAGTGATTCCTTGACAGGGGCCAACTATGGCTACACCTTC. Protein: CASSDSLTGANYGYTF. This rearrangement joins TRBV2 to TRBJ1-2; 8 nucleotides agree with TRBD1. The CDR3 extends over 16 amino acids. J was trimmed by 2 bases and V by 3 bases; bases with no gene match: 8. Germline V gives CDR1 SNHLY, CDR2 FYNNEI.

The chain links TRBV2 to TRBJ1-1; D is possibly TRBD1 (6 bases). V was pared by 7 bases and J by 4 bases, with 13 bases between. Germline V lookup: CDR1 SNHLY, CDR2 FYNNEI. The CDR3 runs to 13 residues. DNA for the CDR3: TGTGCCAGCACACGACAGGCGGGCACTGAAGCTTTCTTT. Encoded protein: CASTRQAGTEAFF.

The chain joins TRBV10-1 to TRBJ1-5; TRBD1 agrees at 9 bases. Germline CDR1 is WNHNN and CDR2 is SYGVQD (reference sequence). Trimming removed 5 bases from V and 9 bases from J; junction bases left unmatched: 11. The CDR3 sequence is 15 residues long. The CDR3 nucleotides read TGCGCCAGCAGTCGGGGGGACAGGGTATTTTCGCCCCAGCATTTT. Translated: CASSRGDRVFSPQHF.

V is TRBV30 and J is TRBJ1-3; D not certain. The germline V gene encodes CDR1 GTSNPN and CDR2 SVGIG (reference sequence). The CDR3 sequence is 12 residues long. V was clipped by 2 bases and J by 4 bases, with 6 bases between them. The CDR3 spells CAWSMEGNTIYF. The CDR3, as DNA: TGTGCCTGGAGTATGGAGGGAAACACCATATATTTT.

The J gene is TRBJ1-2, the V gene TRBV6-1; 9 bases align to TRBD1. Germline V gives CDR1 MNHNS, CDR2 SASEGT. CDR3 size: 15 residues. V trimming: 2 bases; J trimming: 1 base; junction bases outside the gene matches: 2. The CDR3 spells CASSESDRGNYGYTF. In nucleotides, the CDR3 is TGTGCCAGCAGTGAATCGGACAGGGGTAACTATGGCTACACCTTC.

The chain carries TRBV5-1 and TRBJ2-2, with 8 bases fitting TRBD2. CDR3 length: 15 residues. CDR1 is SGHRS and CDR2 is YFSETQ in the germline V gene. V lost 4 bases, J lost 2 bases, and 4 bases stayed unmatched. The CDR3 DNA reads TGCGCCAGCAGCCGGGGGGGTCAAAACACCGGGGAGCTGTTTTTT. Its translation: CASSRGGQNTGELFF.

This rearrangement joins TRBV2 to TRBJ1-2; D might be TRBD1 (5 bases). The V gene's germline CDR1 is SNHLY and CDR2 FYNNEI. The CDR3 covers 15 residues. With 1 base removed from V and 7 bases from J, the gap between germline ends came to 16 bases. The CDR3, as DNA: TGTGCCAGCAGTGAAGAGGGGTTGGTTTTTGTTGGCTACACCTTC. Translated, it gives CASSEEGLVFVGYTF.

The chain employs TRBV5-1 and TRBJ2-3, with a weak D call TRBD1 (6 bases). CDR3 length equals 14 residues. V was shortened by 6 bases and J by 5 bases, with 16 bases between the two germline ends. Germline CDR1 is SGHRS and CDR2 is YFSETQ. DNA of the CDR3: TGCGCCAGCAAGATCGGCAGGGGCATAGATACGCAGTATTTT. It yields the protein CASKIGRGIDTQYF. The entire variable domain, with the rest obtained from reference TRBV5-1 and TRBJ2-3, is as follows: KAGVTQTPRYLIKTRGQQVTLSCSPISGHRSVSWYQQTPGQGLQFLFEYFSETQRNKGNFPGRFSGRQFSNSRSEMNVSTLELGDSALYLCASKIGRGIDTQYFGPGTRLTVL.

The chain carries TRBV28 and TRBJ1-2, with D hard to call. CDR1 is MDHEN and CDR2 is SYDVKM in the germline V gene. This CDR3 spans 13 amino acids. V lost 8 bases, J lost 0 bases, and 10 bases lay in between. CDR3 protein: CASVSRANYGYTF. In nucleotides, the CDR3 is TGTGCCAGCGTTTCAAGAGCTAACTATGGCTACACCTTC.

This chain connects TRBV19 to TRBJ1-1; TRBD1 matches 7 bases. Unmatched junction bases numbered 9, after V lost 10 bases and J lost 4 bases. Germline CDR1 reads LNHDA; CDR2 reads SQIVND (reference sequence). This CDR3 is 13 amino acids long. The CDR3 spells CATRQGEGTEAFF. CDR3 coding DNA: TGTGCCACCCGACAGGGCGAAGGCACTGAAGCTTTCTTT.

This clone was seen just once. This same CDR3 is encoded by further DNA sequences in the sample. The chain couples TRBV7-9 to TRBJ1-3, with D perhaps TRBD1 (5 bases). V lost 5 bases, J lost 1 base, and 9 bases lay in between. The CDR3 totals 14 residues. Germline-derived CDR1 and CDR2 are SEHNR and FQNEAQ (reference sequence). The CDR3 sequence: CASSPRGSGNTIYF. DNA for the CDR3: TGTGCCAGCAGCCCCCGGGGGTCTGGAAACACCATATATTTT.

The chain uses TRBV5-6 and TRBJ1-5; D gene uncertain. This CDR3 contains 13 residues. Trimming removed 3 bases at V and 4 bases at J, with 8 bases between. Looked up from germline, CDR1 is SGHDT and CDR2 is YYEEEE. The CDR3 sequence: CASSWGGNQPQHF. CDR3 DNA sequence: TGTGCCAGCAGCTGGGGAGGGAATCAGCCCCAGCATTTT.

Points on this clone: The germline gene is not matched at one end of the junction; a read error may be the cause. Written as DNA, the CDR3 is TGTGCCAGCAGCTTGGGGCAGGCCAGTATATTC. It encodes CASSLGQASIF. The chain combines TRBV5-6 with TRBJ1-2; D is unresolved. The CDR3 consists of 11 residues. Germline CDR1 reads SGHDT; CDR2 reads YYEEEE.

This clone was picked up a small number of times. The V gene is TRBV5-8, the J gene TRBJ1-3, with D perhaps TRBD1 (6 bases). The germline V gene encodes CDR1 SGHTS and CDR2 YDEGEE. V dropped 1 base and J dropped 2 bases, with 7 bases sitting between them. The CDR3 contains 14 residues. CDR3 protein: CASSLPGAGNTIYF. The DNA of the CDR3 is TGTGCCAGCAGCTTGCCAGGGGCTGGAAACACCATATATTTT.

This chain connects TRBV9 to TRBJ2-1; TRBD1 agrees at 8 bases. Germline lookup yields CDR1 SGDLS and CDR2 YYNGEE. V shed 3 bases and J 0 bases; nucleotides not matched to a gene: 8. CDR3 length: 17 amino acids. DNA for the CDR3: TGTGCCAGCAGCGGACAGGGGCCAACTAGCTCCTACAATGAGCAGTTCTTC. It is translated as CASSGQGPTSSYNEQFF.

V and J are TRBV6-5 and TRBJ2-7; tentatively, D is TRBD1 (6 bases). Per the germline V gene, CDR1 is MNHEY and CDR2 is SVGAGI. V gave up 6 bases and J gave up 7 bases, with 22 bases separating them. There are 15 residues in the CDR3. The CDR3 spells CASSGFGQRGGEQYF. The CDR3 nucleotides read TGTGCCAGCAGCGGTTTCGGACAGAGGGGCGGTGAGCAGTACTTC.